This is a list of T cell receptor beta chains from one sample in a study of neoadjuvant nivolumab and ipilimumab in lung cancer. Profiled with immunoSEQ multiplex PCR; TCRdb holds only in-frame clones, not every one. Among some 43,000 clones, approximately 90% were seen once, and the ten largest hold approximately 3.5%. The specimen comprised blood, sampled before neoadjuvant nivolumab, alone or with ipilimumab. These TCRs come from an adult with non-small cell lung cancer. Some clones in this sample may be carry-over from other donors' samples. The conserved cysteine and the conserved F or W are not part of the CDR3 here. Not all rows give a size; the values are once, few, many and, for expanded clones, a class.

CDR3aa	j_gene	abundance	v_gene
ASSKTSGFYEQY	TRBJ2-7	once	TRBV6-5
ASTHGAGDITGELF	TRBJ2-2	once	TRBV7-9
ASSLRDRDYGYT	TRBJ1-2	NA	TRBV27
AISGTGQPYEQY	TRBJ2-7	NA	TRBV10-3
ASSPFSGRGTGELF	TRBJ2-2	NA	TRBV18
ASSLGQAAYEQY	TRBJ2-7	NA	TRBV5-4
ASSLIRGLPGELF	TRBJ2-2	once	TRBV11-2
ASSPPGTGGNQPQH	TRBJ1-5	NA	TRBV18
ASSLAAQREQY	TRBJ2-7	NA	TRBV7-6
ASSYADRGIQPQH	TRBJ1-5	NA	TRBV6-6
ASSPDPNTGELF	TRBJ2-2	few	TRBV5-1
ATSREARGRTNEQF	TRBJ2-1	NA	TRBV15
SVGPGSTDTQY	TRBJ2-3	NA	TRBV29-1
ASHSRDTEAF	TRBJ1-1	NA	TRBV7-9
ASSEWASGPSYEQY	TRBJ2-7	NA	TRBV25-1
ASSPKRVSYNEQF	TRBJ2-1	NA	TRBV27
ASSPFGGFTDTQY	TRBJ2-3	NA	TRBV7-2
ASSRGGALETQY	TRBJ2-5	NA	TRBV5-1
ASSPIAGVGETQY	TRBJ2-5	NA	TRBV11-2
ASSSLLAQRGNEQF	TRBJ2-1	NA	TRBV19
ASSGLQRGEGETQY	TRBJ2-5	NA	TRBV7-2
ASSPRLAGEVQF	TRBJ2-1	NA	TRBV9
ASSVAVQQDTQY	TRBJ2-3	NA	TRBV9
AITGNEGYGYT	TRBJ1-2	once	TRBV10-3